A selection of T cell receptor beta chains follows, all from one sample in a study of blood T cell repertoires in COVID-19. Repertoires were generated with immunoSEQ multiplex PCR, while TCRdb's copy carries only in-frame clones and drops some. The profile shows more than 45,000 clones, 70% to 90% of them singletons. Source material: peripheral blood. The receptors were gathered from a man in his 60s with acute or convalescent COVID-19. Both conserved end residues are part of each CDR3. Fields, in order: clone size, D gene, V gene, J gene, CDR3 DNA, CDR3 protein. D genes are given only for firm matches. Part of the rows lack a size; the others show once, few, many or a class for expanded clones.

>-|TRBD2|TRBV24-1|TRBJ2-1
TGTGCCACCAGTGATTGGACTAGCGGGATCAGTGCCTATGAGCAGTTCTTC
CATSDWTSGISAYEQFF
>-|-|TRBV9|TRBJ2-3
TGTGCCAGCAGCGTAGAAGCTAGATCTACGCAGTATTTT
CASSVEARSTQYF
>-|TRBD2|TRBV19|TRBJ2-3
TGTGCCAGTAGGAGGGGAGCGGGAGTTGGAGATACGCAGTATTTT
CASRRGAGVGDTQYF
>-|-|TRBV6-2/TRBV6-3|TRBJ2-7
TGTGCCAGCAGTTACGCTACCGGGGCCTACGAGCAGTACTTC
CASSYATGAYEQYF
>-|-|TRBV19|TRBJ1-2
TGTGCCAGTAGAACCCAACAATTGGGTGGGCAGGGATCGAACTATGGCTACACCTTC
CASRTQQLGGQGSNYGYTF
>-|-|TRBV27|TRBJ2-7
TGTGCCAGCAGTCCTCTGTCCCCCTACGAGCAGTACTTC
CASSPLSPYEQYF
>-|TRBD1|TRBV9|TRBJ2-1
TGTGCCAGCAGCATAACTGGACAGGTCAATGAGCAGTTCTTC
CASSITGQVNEQFF
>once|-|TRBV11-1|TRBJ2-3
TGTGCCAGCAGCTTGTTGACACAAAGCACAGATACGCAGTATTTT
CASSLLTQSTDTQYF
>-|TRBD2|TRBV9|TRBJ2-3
TGTGCCAGCAGCCCCCAGAGCGGGAGTTCCACAGATACGCAGTATTTT
CASSPQSGSSTDTQYF
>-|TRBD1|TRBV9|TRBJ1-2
TGTGCCAGCAGCGCCCGGGACAGGGCGGCCTATGGCTACACCTTC
CASSARDRAAYGYTF
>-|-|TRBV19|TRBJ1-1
TGTGCCAGTAATGGGAAGGAGGGGATGAACACTGAAGCTTTCTTT
CASNGKEGMNTEAFF
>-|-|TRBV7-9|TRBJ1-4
TGTGCCAGCAGCCCTCGGGGGGTGGGTAATGAAAAACTGTTTTTT
CASSPRGVGNEKLFF
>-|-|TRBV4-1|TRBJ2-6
TGCGCCAGCAGCCAAGAGCCCCCTTTGACAGGAACTGGGGCCAACGTCCTGACTTTC
CASSQEPPLTGTGANVLTF
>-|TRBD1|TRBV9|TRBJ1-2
TGTGCCAGCAGCCACCGGGACAGCGATTATGGCTACACCTTC
CASSHRDSDYGYTF
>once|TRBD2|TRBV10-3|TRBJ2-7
TGTGCCATCAGTGACTCCGTAGCGGGAGGTACTAGAGCAGAGCAGTACTTC
CAISDSVAGGTRAEQYF
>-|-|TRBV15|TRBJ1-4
TGTGCCACCAGCCGGGGATCTAATGAAAAACTGTTTTTT
CATSRGSNEKLFF
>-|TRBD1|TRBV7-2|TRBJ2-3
TGTGCCAGCAGCCGGGACAGGGGAGTCACAGATACGCAGTATTTT
CASSRDRGVTDTQYF
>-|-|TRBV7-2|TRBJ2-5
TGTGCCAGCAGCTCCCGTAGGACAGAAGAGACCCAGTACTTC
CASSSRRTEETQYF
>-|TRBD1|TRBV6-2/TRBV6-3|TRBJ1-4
TGTGCCAGCAGTTCCACAGGGGGCTGGGATGAAAAACTGTTTTTT
CASSSTGGWDEKLFF
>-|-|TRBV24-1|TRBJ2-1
TGTGCCACCAGTGATTTGCAGGGACTCCTGTGGAATGAGCAGTTCTTC
CATSDLQGLLWNEQFF